A single sample gave rise to the 5 T cell receptor beta chains below, sequenced in a study of cytomegalovirus exposure and HLA in healthy donors. Both 60 Vbeta primers and 13 Jbeta primers went into the PCR. Clones were sequenced by immunoSEQ multiplex PCR, and TCRdb holds only the in-frame ones, with some missing. The sample has approximately 120,000 clones; 75% to 85% are singletons. The specimen was PBMCs. These receptors all stem from a woman in her forties or fifties in good health and CMV-seropositive.

V is TRBV27 and J is TRBJ2-7; the match to TRBD1 covers 8 bases. Germline V gene data show CDR1 as MNHEY and CDR2 as SMNVEV (reference sequence). The CDR3 covers 15 residues. After removal of 5 bases from V and 4 bases from J, the junction contained 10 bases not matched to a gene. CDR3 loop: CASSPDRAVPYEQYF. CDR3 bases: TGTGCCAGCAGTCCGGACAGGGCGGTCCCTTACGAGCAGTACTTC.

The chain recombines TRBV4-2 with TRBJ1-2; D is ambiguous. Germline-derived CDR1 and CDR2 are LGHNA and YNFKEQ. The CDR3 has 15 amino acids. V shed 0 bases and J shed 2 bases, with 10 bases lying between them. CDR3 residues: CASSQDPRRNYGYTF. Here the CDR3 DNA reads TGTGCCAGCAGCCAAGATCCCCGGCGGAACTATGGCTACACCTTC.

The chain uses TRBV7-9 and TRBJ1-1; maybe TRBD1 (6 bases). The CDR3 has 13 amino acids. V was pared by 6 bases and J by 7 bases, with 15 bases between. CDR1 and CDR2 (germline): SEHNR, FQNEAQ (reference sequence). CDR3 DNA: TGTGCCAGCAGGTACGGACAGAACCTTGAAGCTTTCTTT. Translating it yields CASRYGQNLEAFF.

The rearrangement links TRBV4-2 to TRBJ2-3; 10 bases agree with TRBD1. The length of the CDR3 is 15 residues. V shed 1 base, J shed 3 bases, and the junction held 1 base outside the gene matches. Germline V lookup: CDR1 LGHNA, CDR2 YNFKEQ. CDR3 sequence reads: CASSQGTGGTDTQYF. The CDR3, as DNA: TGTGCCAGCAGCCAAGGGACAGGGGGTACAGATACGCAGTATTTT.

This chain joins TRBV5-4 and TRBJ1-2; 8 positions agree with TRBD1. The V and J ends lost 5 bases and 7 bases, in that order; junction bases with no gene match: 13. The CDR3 extends over 15 amino acids. Germline V gene sequence: CDR1 SGHNT, CDR2 YYREEE (reference sequence). As DNA, the CDR3 is TGTGCCAGCAGAGACCTCAAACAGGGGGTCCGTGGCTACACCTTC. Protein product: CASRDLKQGVRGYTF. Variable domain in full (rest from reference TRBV5-4 and TRBJ1-2): ETGVTQSPTHLIKTRGQQVTLRCSSQSGHNTVSWYQQALGQGPQFIFQYYREEENGRGNFPPRFSGLQFPNYSSELNVNALELDDSALYLCASRDLKQGVRGYTFGSGTRLTVV.